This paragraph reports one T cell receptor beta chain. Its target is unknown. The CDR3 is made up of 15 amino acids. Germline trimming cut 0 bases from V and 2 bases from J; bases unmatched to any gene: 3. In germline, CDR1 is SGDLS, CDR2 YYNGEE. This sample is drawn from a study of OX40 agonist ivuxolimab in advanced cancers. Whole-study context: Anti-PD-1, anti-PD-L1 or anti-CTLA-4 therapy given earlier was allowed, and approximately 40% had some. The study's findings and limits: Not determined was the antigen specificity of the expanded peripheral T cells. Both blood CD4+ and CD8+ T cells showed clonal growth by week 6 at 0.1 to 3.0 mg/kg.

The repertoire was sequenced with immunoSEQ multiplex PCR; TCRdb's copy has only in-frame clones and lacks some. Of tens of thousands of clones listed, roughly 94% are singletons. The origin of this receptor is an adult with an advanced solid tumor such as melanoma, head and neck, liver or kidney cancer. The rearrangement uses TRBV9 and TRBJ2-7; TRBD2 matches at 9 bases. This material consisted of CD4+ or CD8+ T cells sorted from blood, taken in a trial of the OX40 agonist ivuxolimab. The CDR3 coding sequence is TGTGCCAGCAGCGTAGGACTAGCGGAAACCTACGAGCAGTACTTC. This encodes CASSVGLAETYEQYF.